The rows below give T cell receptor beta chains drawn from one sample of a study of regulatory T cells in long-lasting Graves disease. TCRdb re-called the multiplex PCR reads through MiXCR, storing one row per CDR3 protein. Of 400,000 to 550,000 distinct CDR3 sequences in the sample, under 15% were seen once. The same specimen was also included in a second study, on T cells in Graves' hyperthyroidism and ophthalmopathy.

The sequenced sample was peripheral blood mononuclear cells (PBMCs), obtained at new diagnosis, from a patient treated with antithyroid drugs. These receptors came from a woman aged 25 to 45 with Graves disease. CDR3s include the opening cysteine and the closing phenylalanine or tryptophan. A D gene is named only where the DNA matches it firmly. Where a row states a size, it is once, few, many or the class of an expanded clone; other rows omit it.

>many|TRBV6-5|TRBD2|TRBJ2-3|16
CASSYASGTGGDTQYF
TGTGCCAGCAGTTACGCTAGCGGAACCGGGGGAGATACGCAGTATTTT
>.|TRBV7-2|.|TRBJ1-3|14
CASSFRTSGNTIYF
TGTGCCAGCAGCTTTCGGACTTCGGGAAACACCATATATTTT
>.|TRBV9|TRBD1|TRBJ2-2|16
CASSDPQGANTGELFF
TGTGCCAGCAGCGACCCTCAGGGGGCGAACACCGGGGAGCTGTTTTTT
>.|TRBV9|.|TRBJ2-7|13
CASSVASSYEQYF
TGTGCCAGCAGCGTAGCTAGTTCGTACGAGCAGTACTTC
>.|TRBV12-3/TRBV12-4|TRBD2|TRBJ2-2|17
CASSSILAGGPSGELFF
TGTGCCAGCAGTTCCATTCTAGCGGGAGGGCCTTCCGGGGAGCTGTTTTTT
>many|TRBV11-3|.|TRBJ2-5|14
CASSSRVRPGTQYF
TGTGCCAGCAGCTCCCGAGTCAGGCCGGGGACCCAGTACTTC
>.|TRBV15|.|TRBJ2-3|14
CATSNKGVGDTQYF
TGTGCCACCAGCAACAAGGGAGTAGGAGATACGCAGTATTTT
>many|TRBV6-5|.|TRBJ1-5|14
CASSYSGGNQPQHF
TGTGCCAGCAGTTACTCGGGGGGCAATCAGCCCCAGCATTTT
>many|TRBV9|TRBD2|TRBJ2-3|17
CASSVSPRLAGPDTQYF
TGTGCCAGCAGCGTATCCCCCAGACTAGCGGGGCCAGATACGCAGTATTTT
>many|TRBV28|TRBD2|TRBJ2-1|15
CASSLGLASHNEQFF
TGTGCCAGCAGTTTAGGACTAGCGAGCCACAATGAGCAGTTCTTC